The 29 T cell receptor beta chains below come from one sample, sequenced in a study of cytomegalovirus exposure and HLA in healthy donors. 60 Vbeta and 13 Jbeta primers were used in PCR. Only in-frame clones appear in the TCRdb table, and some are missing; sequencing was by immunoSEQ multiplex PCR. The data hold about 170,000 clones, with around 74% observed a single time. The sample taken for sequencing was PBMCs. The source is a female donor in good health and CMV-seronegative.

This clone was recorded once. This chain uses TRBV28 with TRBJ1-1; TRBD1 might be the D (6 bases). The V gene's germline CDR1 is MDHEN and CDR2 SYDVKM. V lost 6 bases and J 0 bases, leaving 14 bases between the germline ends. The CDR3 is made up of 15 amino acids. CDR3 sequence (DNA): TGTGCCAGCAGGGAGACGACAGGTCTGAACACTGAAGCTTTCTTT. Encoded protein: CASRETTGLNTEAFF. Together with reference TRBV28 and TRBJ1-1, the CDR3 gives the full variable domain: DVKVTQSSRYLVKRTGEKVFLECVQDMDHENMFWYRQDPGLGLRLIYFSYDVKMKEKGDIPEGYSVSREKKERFSLILESASTNQTSMYLCASRETTGLNTEAFFGQGTRLTVV.

In its sample, this clone was seen a few times. This chain uses TRBV7-9 with TRBJ2-1, with D possibly TRBD2 on 6 matching bases. The CDR3 consists of 13 residues. Trimming left V 0 bases short and J 6 bases short, with 6 bases between. CDR1 and CDR2 from the germline V gene are SEHNR and FQNEAQ (reference sequence). This chain's CDR3 is CASSLAGSNEQFF. CDR3 nucleotides: TGTGCCAGCAGCTTAGCCGGGAGCAATGAGCAGTTCTTC.

The chain links TRBV29-1 to TRBJ2-1, with 12 positions matching TRBD2. The CDR3 length is 14 residues. The junction had 1 base not matched to a gene; V was cut back by 7 bases and J by 0 bases. CDR1 is SQVTM, CDR2 ANQGSEA, per germline. Written as DNA, the CDR3 is TGCAGCGCTAGCGGGGGGGACTCCTACAATGAGCAGTTCTTC. Encoded protein: CSASGGDSYNEQFF.

By frequency in the sample, this clone is medium-sized. The chain has TRBV19 and TRBJ1-1, with D perhaps TRBD1 (5 bases). Trimming took 2 bases from V and 3 from J, leaving 10 bases between them. The CDR3 sequence is 14 residues long. Germline V gene sequence: CDR1 LNHDA, CDR2 SQIVND (reference sequence). The CDR3 nucleotides read TGTGCCAGTAGTATATCGGGGGGGTACACTGAAGCTTTCTTT. Its protein product is CASSISGGYTEAFF.

This clone was found a few times. V usage is TRBV5-4 and J usage is TRBJ2-5; 9 nucleotides agree with TRBD1. The CDR3 contains 16 residues. The V gene end was trimmed by 4 bases and the J gene end by 11 bases; junction bases not matched to a gene: 18. Germline-derived CDR1 and CDR2 are SGHNT and YYREEE (reference sequence). CDR3 region: CASSKGQGRETREQYF. Here the CDR3 DNA reads TGTGCCAGCAGCAAGGGACAGGGAAGGGAGACTAGGGAGCAGTACTTC.

The chain links TRBV6-5 to TRBJ1-5; the D gene is possibly TRBD1 (6 bases). There are 15 residues in the CDR3. Germline V CDR1 and CDR2: MNHEY, SVGAGI. V dropped 0 bases and J dropped 4 bases, with 10 bases sitting between them. The CDR3 protein is CASSYSRGGNQPQHF. In DNA, the CDR3 is TGTGCCAGCAGTTACTCCAGGGGTGGTAATCAGCCCCAGCATTTT.

The genes are TRBV28 and TRBJ1-1, with D possibly matching TRBD1 (6 bases). Germline CDR1 reads MDHEN; CDR2 reads SYDVKM. V gave up 7 bases and J gave up 1 base, with 13 bases separating them. This CDR3 has 14 amino acids. The CDR3 protein is CASIKLTGNTEAFF. The CDR3 nucleotides read TGTGCCAGCATCAAATTGACAGGGAACACTGAAGCTTTCTTT. Combining the CDR3 with reference TRBV28 and TRBJ1-1 gives the whole variable domain DVKVTQSSRYLVKRTGEKVFLECVQDMDHENMFWYRQDPGLGLRLIYFSYDVKMKEKGDIPEGYSVSREKKERFSLILESASTNQTSMYLCASIKLTGNTEAFFGQGTRLTVV.

The V call is TRBV18, the J call TRBJ1-5; 7 positions agree with TRBD1. In germline, CDR1 is KGHSH, CDR2 LQKENI. V shed 2 bases and J 1 base; nucleotides not matched to a gene: 8. The CDR3 has 17 amino acids. CDR3 sequence (DNA): TGTGCCAGCTCACCAAGGGGGACAGTGGGAAGCAATCAGCCCCAGCATTTT. Translation: CASSPRGTVGSNQPQHF.

The chain uses TRBV25-1 and TRBJ1-2; the D gene is possibly TRBD1 (5 bases). Trimming shortened V by 2 bases and J by 6 bases, and 10 bases separated the two germline ends. The CDR3 spans 13 residues. The germline gives CDR1 MGHDK, CDR2 SYGVNS. In DNA, the CDR3 is TGTGCCAGCAGTGAAGCAGGGCGGCATGGCTACACCTTC. Translating gives CASSEAGRHGYTF.

The V and J genes are TRBV18 and TRBJ1-2; D might be TRBD1 (6 bases). CDR1 and CDR2 (germline): KGHSH, LQKENI. Trimming took off 6 bases at V and 2 bases at J, with 16 bases between the two ends. This CDR3 comprises 15 residues. The CDR3 DNA sequence: TGTGCCAGCTCCCCCCGGGGGGGGGCGAACTATGGCTACACCTTC. It translates to CASSPRGGANYGYTF.

The chain has TRBV5-1 and TRBJ1-3, with D hard to call. CDR1 is SGHRS, CDR2 YFSETQ, per germline. The CDR3 is made up of 15 amino acids. Trimming pared 2 bases from V and 0 bases from J, leaving 9 bases between. The CDR3 coding sequence is TGCGCCAGCAGCTTTGAACCGAGCTCTGGAAACACCATATATTTT. Protein: CASSFEPSSGNTIYF.

This chain connects TRBV19 to TRBJ2-1, with TRBD2 identical over 7 bases. V was pared by 7 bases and J by 0 bases, with 9 bases of the junction left unmatched. This CDR3 is 16 amino acids long. Germline loops: CDR1 LNHDA, CDR2 SQIVND (reference sequence). The CDR3 here is CASMSGREASYNEQFF. The CDR3 nucleotides read TGTGCCAGTATGTCAGGTCGGGAGGCCTCCTACAATGAGCAGTTCTTC.

In its sample, this clone was seen once. The chain couples TRBV7-3 to TRBJ2-7, with D possibly being TRBD2 (6 bases). The CDR3 totals 15 residues. The ends were cut back, 2 bases at V and 4 bases at J, with 15 bases in the middle. Germline CDR1 is SGHTA and CDR2 is FQGTGA. CDR3 residues: CASSLWAGPQYEQYF. CDR3 DNA sequence: TGTGCCAGCAGCTTATGGGCGGGGCCCCAATACGAGCAGTACTTC. The full variable domain, in which reference TRBV7-3 and TRBJ2-7 provide the parts outside the CDR3, is GAGVSQTPSNKVTEKGKYVELRCDPISGHTALYWYRQSLGQGPEFLIYFQGTGAADDSGLPNDRFFAVRPEGSVSTLKIQRTERGDSAVYLCASSLWAGPQYEQYFGPGTRLTVT.

This chain connects TRBV28 to TRBJ1-1; D is undetermined. The ends were cut back, 5 bases at V and 6 bases at J, with 13 bases in the middle. Germline values: CDR1 MDHEN, CDR2 SYDVKM. The CDR3 runs 13 residues. CDR3 sequence: CASSPREGPEAFF. The CDR3 bases are TGTGCCAGCAGTCCCCGGGAGGGCCCTGAAGCTTTCTTT.

The V gene is TRBV4-2, the J gene TRBJ2-7; 7 bases match TRBD1. The ends lost 4 bases at V and 2 bases at J; junction bases unmatched: 14. The CDR3 sequence is 17 residues long. Per the germline V gene, CDR1 is LGHNA and CDR2 is YNFKEQ. The CDR3 region has the DNA TGTGCCAGCAGCCCTACTCAACAGGGGAATCCTGCCTACGAGCAGTACTTC. Translating it yields CASSPTQQGNPAYEQYF.

V and J are TRBV2 and TRBJ2-2; 7 nucleotides agree with TRBD2. The CDR3 has 16 amino acids. The trim removed 6 bases at V and 3 bases at J, leaving 10 bases unmatched. Germline CDR1 and CDR2: SNHLY and FYNNEI. The CDR3 nucleotides are TGTGCCAGCAGGATGAATAGCGGGCGATACACCGGGGAGCTGTTTTTT. Residues: CASRMNSGRYTGELFF.

This clone was seen just once. This chain joins TRBV7-9 and TRBJ2-1, with D possibly TRBD2 on 5 matching bases. Germline lookup yields CDR1 SEHNR and CDR2 FQNEAQ (reference sequence). The CDR3 is 13 residues long. V was shortened by 0 bases and J by 8 bases, with 8 bases between the two germline ends. CDR3 amino acids: CASSLARVDEQFF. CDR3 DNA: TGTGCCAGCAGCTTAGCGCGGGTAGATGAGCAGTTCTTC. The full variable domain, its missing parts supplied by reference TRBV7-9 and TRBJ2-1, is DTGVSQNPRHKITKRGQNVTFRCDPISEHNRLYWYRQTLGQGPEFLTYFQNEAQLEKSRLLSDRFSAERPKGSFSTLEIQRTEQGDSAMYLCASSLARVDEQFFGPGTRLTVL.

The V and J genes are TRBV29-1 and TRBJ2-7, with TRBD1 matching 9 bases. CDR1 and CDR2 (germline): SQVTM, ANQGSEA. The CDR3 is made up of 15 amino acids. Trimming at V came to 7 bases and at J to 2 bases, leaving 12 bases not matched to a gene. The CDR3 DNA reads TGCAGCGCTATCCCGACGACAGGGGGTCCCTACGAGCAGTACTTC. Amino acids: CSAIPTTGGPYEQYF.

The gene calls are TRBV7-8 and TRBJ1-5; TRBD1 matches 9 bases. The ends lost 3 bases at V and 8 bases at J; junction bases unmatched: 11. The CDR3 sequence is 16 residues long. The germline V gene encodes CDR1 SGHVS and CDR2 FQNEAQ. CDR3 loop: CASSLEQGAPGKPQHF. The CDR3 DNA sequence: TGTGCCAGCAGCTTGGAACAGGGGGCGCCAGGGAAGCCCCAGCATTTT. The full variable domain, rest sourced from reference TRBV7-8 and TRBJ1-5, is GAGVSQSPRYKVAKRGQDVALRCDPISGHVSLFWYQQALGQGPEFLTYFQNEAQLDKSGLPSDRFFAERPEGSVSTLKIQRTQQEDSAVYLCASSLEQGAPGKPQHFGDGTRLSIL.

This chain joins TRBV28 and TRBJ2-6, with 9 bases lining up with TRBD1. Trimming took 2 bases from V and 1 from J; bases not matched to a gene: 6. Germline lookup yields CDR1 MDHEN and CDR2 SYDVKM. CDR3 length: 18 residues. In DNA, the CDR3 is TGTGCCAGCAGTTTAGTCACAGGGGGCGCTTCTGGGGCCAACGTCCTGACTTTC. Its protein is CASSLVTGGASGANVLTF.

The chain links TRBV7-3 to TRBJ2-7, with TRBD2 matching over 8 bases. Trimming cost V 2 bases and J 2 bases; bases outside gene matches: 5. CDR1 and CDR2 (germline): SGHTA, FQGTGA. The CDR3 is 15 residues long. CDR3 residues: CASSLRGGLTYEQYF. The DNA for the CDR3 is TGTGCCAGCAGCTTACGGGGGGGACTTACCTACGAGCAGTACTTC.

V and J are TRBV6-5 and TRBJ1-1, with 10 bases identical to TRBD1. Germline V gives CDR1 MNHEY, CDR2 SVGAGI. The CDR3 is 14 residues long. The ends lost 6 bases at V and 11 bases at J; junction bases unmatched: 12. CDR3 nucleotide sequence: TGTGCCAGCAGGTCCTCAGGACAGGGGGTCGCGGCTTTCTTT. Residues: CASRSSGQGVAAFF.

J is TRBJ2-1 and V is TRBV28; 8 nucleotides match TRBD1. With 5 bases clipped from V and 3 bases from J, the junction kept 3 bases outside the gene matches. CDR3 length: 14 residues. Germline-derived CDR1 and CDR2 are MDHEN and SYDVKM. The chain's CDR3 is CASSRTGNYNEQFF. CDR3 DNA: TGTGCCAGCAGTAGGACAGGGAACTACAATGAGCAGTTCTTC.

The chain carries TRBV18 and TRBJ2-7; 10 bases agree with TRBD1. The germline gives CDR1 KGHSH, CDR2 LQKENI. Trimming took 2 bases from V and 2 from J; bases not matched to a gene: 3. There are 15 residues in the CDR3. CDR3 nucleotide sequence: TGTGCCAGCTCACCAACCGGGACAGGGGCCTACGAGCAGTACTTC. Translation gives CASSPTGTGAYEQYF.

This clone occurred once. The chain joins TRBV29-1 to TRBJ2-6; D remains ambiguous. CDR3 length: 16 residues. CDR1 and CDR2 from the germline V gene are SQVTM and ANQGSEA. The V end lost 0 bases, the J end lost 0 bases, and 9 bases lay between the germline ends. CDR3: CSVEEFPSSGANVLTF. CDR3 nucleotides: TGCAGCGTTGAAGAGTTCCCGTCCTCTGGGGCCAACGTCCTGACTTTC.

This clone has only a few counts. The rearrangement joins TRBV5-6 to TRBJ2-1; TRBD2 agrees at 10 bases. Per the germline V gene, CDR1 is SGHDT and CDR2 is YYEEEE. The CDR3 contains 17 residues. V lost 5 bases to trimming and J lost 8 bases; unmatched junction nucleotides: 16. CDR3 DNA sequence: TGTGCCAGCAGAGGTCTAGCGGGAGTAGATTTGAAGGATGAGCAGTTCTTC. It codes for CASRGLAGVDLKDEQFF.

J is TRBJ2-2 and V is TRBV9; TRBD2 might be the D (6 bases). Between the trimmed V and J ends, which lost 3 bases and 5 bases, there was a span of 17 bases. The CDR3 loop spans 16 amino acids. Germline-derived CDR1 and CDR2 are SGDLS and YYNGEE. The CDR3 sequence: CASSAVGGVGTGELFF. CDR3 in DNA: TGTGCCAGCAGCGCCGTCGGGGGAGTAGGGACCGGGGAGCTGTTTTTT.

This clone came up once. This chain uses TRBV7-8 with TRBJ1-5, with 9 bases lining up with TRBD1. The CDR3 is 16 amino acids. The junction had 6 bases not matched to a gene; V was cut back by 0 bases and J by 6 bases. Germline lookup yields CDR1 SGHVS and CDR2 FQNEAQ. The CDR3 is CASSLAHRGQFQPQHF. Written as DNA, the CDR3 is TGTGCCAGCAGCTTAGCGCACAGGGGGCAGTTTCAGCCCCAGCATTTT.

This clone was seen just once. The rearrangement uses TRBV4-3 and TRBJ2-1, with TRBD1 identical over 7 bases. The CDR3 loop spans 13 amino acids. The junction had 5 bases not matched to a gene; V was cut back by 4 bases and J by 8 bases. CDR1 and CDR2 (germline): LGHNA, YSLEER. The DNA of the CDR3 is TGCGCCAGCAGCCTGGACAGGAGTGATGAGCAGTTCTTC. Encoded protein: CASSLDRSDEQFF.